These 19 T cell receptor beta chains were sequenced from one sample in a study of blood T cell repertoires in COVID-19. The repertoire was sequenced with immunoSEQ multiplex PCR; TCRdb's copy has only in-frame clones and lacks some. This table holds around 420,000 clones, approximately 85% found once. The specimen was PBMCs or T cells enriched from blood (not recorded which). Receptor source: a woman aged 40 to 50 with acute COVID-19.

The V and J genes are TRBV18 and TRBJ2-3; 8 positions match TRBD1. The germline V gene has CDR1 KGHSH and CDR2 LQKENI. The CDR3 is 14 residues long. V was pared by 4 bases and J by 6 bases, with 6 bases of the junction left unmatched. The CDR3 nucleotides read TGTGCCAGCTCACGGGCAGGGGGCTTGGATACGCAGTATTTT. It specifies CASSRAGGLDTQYF.

This clone has only one observation. The rearrangement links TRBV7-2 to TRBJ1-2; 7 bases are a match to TRBD1. CDR1 is SGHTA and CDR2 is FQGNSA in the germline V gene. V was pared by 4 bases and J by 4 bases, with 6 bases of the junction left unmatched. CDR3 length: 14 residues. This CDR3 reads CASSSDRISYGYTF. CDR3 DNA sequence: TGTGCCAGCAGCTCGGACAGGATTTCCTATGGCTACACCTTC.

The chain joins TRBV5-1 to TRBJ2-3; TRBD2 aligns across 9 bases. The CDR3 consists of 16 residues. The germline gives CDR1 SGHRS, CDR2 YFSETQ. Germline trimming cut 4 bases from V and 2 bases from J; bases unmatched to any gene: 8. CDR3 region: CASSPQASGATDTQYF. In DNA form, the CDR3 reads TGCGCCAGCAGCCCTCAAGCTAGCGGGGCCACAGATACGCAGTATTTT.

The chain joins TRBV20-1 to TRBJ2-7, with TRBD1 matching 8 bases. Unmatched junction bases numbered 10, after V lost 3 bases and J lost 6 bases. This CDR3 contains 14 residues. The germline V gene encodes CDR1 DFQATT and CDR2 SNEGSKA (reference sequence). CDR3 amino acids: CSASLGQGITEQYF. The CDR3 DNA follows: TGCAGTGCTAGTCTCGGACAGGGAATCACCGAGCAGTACTTC.

The chain employs TRBV11-2 and TRBJ1-1; D perhaps matches TRBD1 (6 bases). V was cut by 3 bases and J by 6 bases, with 11 bases left in between. The germline CDR1 and CDR2 sequences are SGHAT and FQNNGV. The CDR3 contains 13 residues. CDR3 protein: CASSFTGTPEAFF. DNA for the CDR3: TGTGCCAGCAGCTTCACAGGGACGCCTGAAGCTTTCTTT.

The J gene is TRBJ2-2, the V gene TRBV19; tentative D call: TRBD1 (6 bases). The length of the CDR3 is 13 residues. The V and J ends lost 8 bases and 4 bases respectively, with 11 bases between them. Germline V gene sequence: CDR1 LNHDA, CDR2 SQIVND (reference sequence). The CDR3 nucleotides are TGTGCCAGTGCCGGGACACTCACCGGGGAGCTGTTTTTT. Residues: CASAGTLTGELFF.

The chain uses TRBV30 and TRBJ1-1; possible D gene TRBD1, 6 bases. Germline CDR1 and CDR2: GTSNPN and SVGIG (reference sequence). V dropped 5 bases and J dropped 1 base, with 11 bases sitting between them. The CDR3 runs 13 residues. The CDR3 loop is CAWSKGGNTEAFF. The CDR3 DNA reads as TGTGCCTGGTCCAAAGGGGGGAACACTGAAGCTTTCTTT.

V is TRBV27 and J is TRBJ1-1; the D gene is possibly TRBD1 (6 bases). V was clipped by 6 bases and J by 1 base, with 12 bases between them. CDR3 size: 14 residues. Per the germline V gene, CDR1 is MNHEY and CDR2 is SMNVEV (reference sequence). In DNA, the CDR3 is TGTGCCAGCAGCCAGGGGTTTGGGAACACTGAAGCTTTCTTT. Translation: CASSQGFGNTEAFF.

V usage is TRBV3-1 (or the pseudogene TRBV3-2) and J usage is TRBJ2-7, with D maybe TRBD2 (6 bases). In germline, CDR1 is LGHDT, CDR2 YNNKEL (reference sequence). There are 14 residues in the CDR3. The V end was cut by 4 bases, the J end by 3 bases, with 13 bases between. The CDR3 DNA is TGTGCCAGCAGCCCGGGACTCCTGAACTACGAGCAGTACTTC. It translates to CASSPGLLNYEQYF.

The V gene is TRBV24-1, the J gene TRBJ2-2; D remains unclear. Trimming shortened V by 4 bases and J by 2 bases, and 10 bases separated the two germline ends. This CDR3 has 15 amino acids. The V gene's germline CDR1 is KGHDR and CDR2 SFDVKD. DNA for the CDR3: TGTGCCACCAGTGACCCCCGGAGTAACACCGGGGAGCTGTTTTTT. Translation: CATSDPRSNTGELFF.

The chain combines TRBV30 with TRBJ1-2; D is unclear. Germline V gives CDR1 GTSNPN, CDR2 SVGIG (reference sequence). The CDR3 contains 13 residues. Trimming removed 3 bases at V and 3 bases at J, with 11 bases between. The CDR3 spells CAWSPGRDYGYTF. CDR3 in DNA: TGTGCCTGGAGCCCCGGGAGGGACTATGGCTACACCTTC.

CDR3 in amino acids: CASSHSGGRNEQFF. CDR3 coding DNA: TGTGCCAGCAGCCATAGCGGGGGGAGGAATGAGCAGTTCTTC. The chain combines TRBV6-5 with TRBJ2-1; 10 bases are shared with TRBD2. CDR1 is MNHEY and CDR2 is SVGAGI in the germline V gene. The V gene end was trimmed by 6 bases and the J gene end by 7 bases; junction bases not matched to a gene: 6. This CDR3 region has 14 residues.

With regard to this clone: A read error is possible here, since a much larger clone lies one base away. The sample has other DNA sequences that encode this CDR3 too. This chain connects TRBV27 to TRBJ2-7, with a weak D call TRBD1 (6 bases). The CDR3 consists of 14 residues. From germline, CDR1 is MNHEY and CDR2 SMNVEV (reference sequence). Deletions cut 2 bases from V and 4 bases from J, with 12 bases between. The chain's CDR3 is CASSLIGQSYEQYF. The CDR3 DNA follows: TGTGCCAGCAGTTTAATCGGACAGTCGTACGAGCAGTACTTC.

The gene calls are TRBV14 and TRBJ1-1; the D is unclear. The germline V gene has CDR1 SGHDN and CDR2 FVKESK. Deletions cut 4 bases from V and 2 bases from J, with 11 bases between. This CDR3 contains 14 residues. The DNA of the CDR3 is TGTGCCAGCAGCCCGACTGGCGGTAACACTGAAGCTTTCTTT. As protein: CASSPTGGNTEAFF.

This clone was observed a single time. The V and J genes are TRBV14 and TRBJ2-7, with 7 bases fitting TRBD1. The CDR3 sequence is 14 residues long. CDR1 is SGHDN and CDR2 is FVKESK in the germline V gene. Trimming cost V 3 bases and J 4 bases; bases outside gene matches: 6. CDR3 in DNA: TGTGCCAGCAGCCACCGGACAGGTGGATACGAGCAGTACTTC. It codes for CASSHRTGGYEQYF.

J is TRBJ2-7 and V is TRBV4-1; 7 bases align to TRBD1. CDR1 and CDR2 from the germline V gene are MGHRA and YSYEKL. The CDR3 is 15 residues long. V lost 2 bases to trimming and J lost 5 bases; unmatched junction nucleotides: 9. The CDR3 bases are TGCGCCAGCAGCCAAACAACAGGGGACGGAGACGAGCAGTACTTC. It yields the protein CASSQTTGDGDEQYF.

This chain connects TRBV12-3 or TRBV12-4 to TRBJ2-7, with D possibly being TRBD1 (6 bases). The length of the CDR3 is 11 residues. V was trimmed by 6 bases and J by 5 bases, leaving 8 bases between them. The chain's CDR3 is CASRYRDEQYF. In DNA, the CDR3 is TGTGCCAGCAGGTACAGGGACGAGCAGTACTTC.

The genes are TRBV3-1 (or the pseudogene TRBV3-2) and TRBJ1-1; 11 bases fit TRBD1. The CDR3 has 15 residues. V dropped 4 bases and J dropped 4; count of bases not matched to a gene: 5. CDR1 and CDR2 from the germline V gene are LGHDT and YNNKEL (reference sequence). CDR3 loop: CASSPGTGGSTEAFF. The CDR3 bases are TGTGCCAGCAGCCCCGGGACAGGGGGATCCACTGAAGCTTTCTTT.

The chain uses TRBV6-5 and TRBJ1-2; 7 bases are a match to TRBD1. The CDR3 spans 14 residues. Germline trimming cut 0 bases from V and 6 bases from J; bases unmatched to any gene: 4. The germline gives CDR1 MNHEY, CDR2 SVGAGI. As DNA, the CDR3 is TGTGCCAGCAGTTACTCCGGGACAGTCAATGGCTACACCTTC. Its translation is CASSYSGTVNGYTF.